This T cell receptor beta chain was found in a study of T cell repertoires in cytomegalovirus infection. About the study: Matching HLA type and CMV infection were both indicated by public TCR beta signatures.

TCRdb fed the reads into MiXCR, producing one record per CDR3 protein. In the table there are about 920,000 distinct CDR3 sequences, 31% of which are singletons. On this clonotype itself: No antigen is known for it. This may stem from a read error, because a much larger clone lies one nucleotide away.

The CDR3 covers 13 residues. Germline CDR1 and CDR2: LGHNA and YSLEER. This clonotype originated in a human donor in good health (CMV status not recorded). Some clones in this sample may be carry-over from other donors' samples. The specimen was cultured CD8+ T cells from PBMCs, collected from culture after CMV antigen stimulation. V usage is TRBV4-3 and J usage is TRBJ1-1; D is unclear. The CDR3 is CANSQDGGTEAFF. The CDR3 DNA reads TGCGCCAACAGCCAAGATGGAGGGACTGAAGCTTTCTTT.